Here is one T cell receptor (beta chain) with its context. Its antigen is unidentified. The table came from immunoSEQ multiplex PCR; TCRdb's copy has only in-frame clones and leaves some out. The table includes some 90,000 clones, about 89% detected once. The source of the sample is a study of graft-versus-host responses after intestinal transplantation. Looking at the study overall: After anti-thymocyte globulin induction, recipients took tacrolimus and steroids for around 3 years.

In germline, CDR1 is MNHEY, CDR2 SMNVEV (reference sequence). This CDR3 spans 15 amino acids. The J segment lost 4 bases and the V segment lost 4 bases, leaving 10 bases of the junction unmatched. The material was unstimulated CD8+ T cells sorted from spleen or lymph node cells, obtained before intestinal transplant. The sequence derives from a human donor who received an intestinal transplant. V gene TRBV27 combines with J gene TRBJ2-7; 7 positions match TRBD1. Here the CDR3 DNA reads TGTGCCAGCAGTTCTCCGGGGCAGGGGGTATACGAGCAGTACTTC. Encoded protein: CASSSPGQGVYEQYF.